The sequence of this T cell receptor (beta chain) was determined in a study of T cell responses to AZD1222 COVID-19 vaccine. Study-wide points: After two AZD1222 doses, spike-specific TCR breadth and depth rose versus day 0. Dominant at 160-218 and 743-854, vaccine-associated CD4 TCRs also spanned spike. Sampling that yielded the repertoires occurred only after the peak T cell response. The sample set comprised mostly white British donors with more females, and clonal diversity was possibly underestimated.

Points on this clone: Its specificity is not known.

The protocol was immunoSEQ multiplex PCR, while the TCRdb copy is restricted to in-frame clones and leaves out a portion. This sample carries more than 110,000 clones, about 90% of them seen once, and the ten largest clones take 5.5%. The material was peripheral blood, obtained on day 0 of AZD1222 vaccination. The receptor's source is an adult in good health.

CDR3 sequence reads: CASSRGVEQYF. CDR3 nucleotide sequence: TGTGCCAGCAGCCGAGGGGTCGAGCAGTACTTC. The chain recombines TRBV11-2 with TRBJ2-7; D may match TRBD1 or TRBD2 (5 bases each). V dropped 5 bases and J dropped 6 bases, with 8 bases sitting between them. Looked up from germline, CDR1 is SGHAT and CDR2 is FQNNGV. CDR3 length: 11 residues.